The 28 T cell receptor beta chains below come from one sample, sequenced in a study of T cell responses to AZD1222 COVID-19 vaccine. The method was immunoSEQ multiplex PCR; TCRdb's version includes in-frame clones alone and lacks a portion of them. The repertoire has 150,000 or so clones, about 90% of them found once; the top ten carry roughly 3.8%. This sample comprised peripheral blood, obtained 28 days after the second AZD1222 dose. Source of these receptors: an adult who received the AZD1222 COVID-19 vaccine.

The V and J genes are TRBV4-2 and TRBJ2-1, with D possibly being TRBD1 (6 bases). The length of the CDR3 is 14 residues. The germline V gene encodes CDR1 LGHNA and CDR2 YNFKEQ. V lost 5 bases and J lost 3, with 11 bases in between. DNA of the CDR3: TGTGCCAGCAGCGGGAGAGGGGGCTACAATGAGCAGTTCTTC. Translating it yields CASSGRGGYNEQFF.

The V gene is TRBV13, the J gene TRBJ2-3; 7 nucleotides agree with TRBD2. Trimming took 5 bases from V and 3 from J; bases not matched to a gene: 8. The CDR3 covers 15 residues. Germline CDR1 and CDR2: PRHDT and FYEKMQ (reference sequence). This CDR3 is CASSLLTSPTDTQYF. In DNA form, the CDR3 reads TGTGCCAGCAGCCTCCTGACTAGCCCAACAGATACGCAGTATTTT. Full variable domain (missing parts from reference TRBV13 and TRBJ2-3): AAGVIQSPRHLIKEKRETATLKCYPIPRHDTVYWYQQGPGQDPQFLISFYEKMQSDKGSIPDRFSAQQFSDYHSELNMSSLELGDSALYFCASSLLTSPTDTQYFGPGTRLTVL.

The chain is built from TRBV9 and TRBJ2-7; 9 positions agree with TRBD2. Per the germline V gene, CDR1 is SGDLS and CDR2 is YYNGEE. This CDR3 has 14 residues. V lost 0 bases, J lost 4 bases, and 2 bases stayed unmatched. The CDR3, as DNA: TGTGCCAGCAGCGTAGGCGGGAGGGAGTACGAGCAGTACTTC. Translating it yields CASSVGGREYEQYF.

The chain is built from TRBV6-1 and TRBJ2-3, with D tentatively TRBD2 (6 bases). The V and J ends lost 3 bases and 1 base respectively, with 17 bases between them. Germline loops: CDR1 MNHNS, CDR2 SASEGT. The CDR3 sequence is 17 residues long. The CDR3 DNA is TGTGCCAGCAGTGAGCGACCCCCAGCGGGCCGCACAGATACGCAGTATTTT. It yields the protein CASSERPPAGRTDTQYF.

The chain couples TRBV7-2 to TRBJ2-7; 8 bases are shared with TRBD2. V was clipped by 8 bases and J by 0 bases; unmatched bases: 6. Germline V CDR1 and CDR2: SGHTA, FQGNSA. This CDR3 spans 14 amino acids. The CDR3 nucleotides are TGTGCCAGCCAGCGGCGGGAGGTCTCCTACGAGCAGTACTTC. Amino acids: CASQRREVSYEQYF.

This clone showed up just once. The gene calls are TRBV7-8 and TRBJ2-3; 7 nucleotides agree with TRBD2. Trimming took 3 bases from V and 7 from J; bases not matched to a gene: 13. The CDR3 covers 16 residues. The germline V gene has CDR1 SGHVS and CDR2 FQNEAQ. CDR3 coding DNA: TGTGCCAGCAGCTTCGACCGGGACTACCAAGGGCATACGCAGTATTTT. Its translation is CASSFDRDYQGHTQYF. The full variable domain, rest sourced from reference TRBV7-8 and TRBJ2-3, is GAGVSQSPRYKVAKRGQDVALRCDPISGHVSLFWYQQALGQGPEFLTYFQNEAQLDKSGLPSDRFFAERPEGSVSTLKIQRTQQEDSAVYLCASSFDRDYQGHTQYFGPGTRLTVL.

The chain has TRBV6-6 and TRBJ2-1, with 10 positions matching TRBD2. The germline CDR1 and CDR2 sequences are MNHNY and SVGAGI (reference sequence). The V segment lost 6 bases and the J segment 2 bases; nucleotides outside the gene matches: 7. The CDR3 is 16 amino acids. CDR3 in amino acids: CASRRFSGGTYNEQFF. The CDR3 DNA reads TGTGCCAGCAGACGCTTTAGCGGGGGGACCTACAATGAGCAGTTCTTC.

This CDR3 is CASSLGNSPLHF. CDR3 nucleotides: TGTGCCAGCAGCTTAGGGAATTCACCCCTCCACTTT. V is TRBV11-2 and J is TRBJ1-6; D is uncertain. From germline, CDR1 is SGHAT and CDR2 FQNNGV. The CDR3 contains 12 residues. Trimming cost V 1 base and J 7 bases, with 2 bases left between them.

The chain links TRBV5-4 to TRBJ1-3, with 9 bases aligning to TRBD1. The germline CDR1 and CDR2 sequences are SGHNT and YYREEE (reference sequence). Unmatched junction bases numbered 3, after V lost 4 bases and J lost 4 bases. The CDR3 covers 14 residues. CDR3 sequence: CASSRTGVGNTIYF. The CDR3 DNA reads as TGTGCCAGCAGCCGGACAGGGGTAGGAAACACCATATATTTT.

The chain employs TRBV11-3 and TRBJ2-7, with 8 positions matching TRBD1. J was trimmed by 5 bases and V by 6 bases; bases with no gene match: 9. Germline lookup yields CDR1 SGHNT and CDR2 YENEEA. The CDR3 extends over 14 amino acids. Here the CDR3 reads CASRTGQGSDEQYF. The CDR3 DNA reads TGTGCCAGCAGAACCGGACAGGGAAGCGACGAGCAGTACTTC.

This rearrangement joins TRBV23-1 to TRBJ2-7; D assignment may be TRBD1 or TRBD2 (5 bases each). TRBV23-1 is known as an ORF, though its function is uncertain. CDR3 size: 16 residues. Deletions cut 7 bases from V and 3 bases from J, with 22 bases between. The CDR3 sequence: CASNPVHWGSYYEQYF. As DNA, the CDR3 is TGCGCCAGCAATCCCGTGCACTGGGGGAGCTACTACGAGCAGTACTTC.

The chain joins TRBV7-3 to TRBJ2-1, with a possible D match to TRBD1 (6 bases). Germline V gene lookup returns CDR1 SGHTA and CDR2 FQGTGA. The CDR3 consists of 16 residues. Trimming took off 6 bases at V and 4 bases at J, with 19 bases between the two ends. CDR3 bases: TGTGCCAGCAGGTCCTCCCAGGGGCAACTTTACAATGAGCAGTTCTTC. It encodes CASRSSQGQLYNEQFF.

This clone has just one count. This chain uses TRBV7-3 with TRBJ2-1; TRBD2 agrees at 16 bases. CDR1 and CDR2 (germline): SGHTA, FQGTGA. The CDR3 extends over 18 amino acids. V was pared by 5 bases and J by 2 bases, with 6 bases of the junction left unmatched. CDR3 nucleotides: TGTGCCAGCAGCCAATTGGGACTAGCGGGAGGGGCCTACAATGAGCAGTTCTTC. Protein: CASSQLGLAGGAYNEQFF.

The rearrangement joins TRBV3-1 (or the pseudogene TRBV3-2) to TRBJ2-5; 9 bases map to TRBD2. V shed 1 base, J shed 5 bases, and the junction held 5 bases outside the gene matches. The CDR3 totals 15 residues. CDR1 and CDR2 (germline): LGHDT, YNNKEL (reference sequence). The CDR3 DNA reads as TGTGCCAGCAGCCAAGCAGCGGGGGGCCGGGAGACCCAGTACTTC. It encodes CASSQAAGGRETQYF.

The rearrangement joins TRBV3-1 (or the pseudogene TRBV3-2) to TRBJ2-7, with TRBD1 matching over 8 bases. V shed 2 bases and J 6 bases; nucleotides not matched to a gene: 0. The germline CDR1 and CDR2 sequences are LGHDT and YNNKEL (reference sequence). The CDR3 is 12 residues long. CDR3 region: CASSQTGGEQYF. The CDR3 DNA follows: TGTGCCAGCAGCCAAACAGGGGGCGAGCAGTACTTC.

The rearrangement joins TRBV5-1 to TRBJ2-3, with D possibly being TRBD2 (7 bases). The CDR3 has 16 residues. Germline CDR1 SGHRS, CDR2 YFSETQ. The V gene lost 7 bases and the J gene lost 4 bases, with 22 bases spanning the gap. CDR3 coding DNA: TGCGCCAGCCTTAAAAGCTGGGGGGCGGGGGCAGATACGCAGTATTTT. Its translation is CASLKSWGAGADTQYF.

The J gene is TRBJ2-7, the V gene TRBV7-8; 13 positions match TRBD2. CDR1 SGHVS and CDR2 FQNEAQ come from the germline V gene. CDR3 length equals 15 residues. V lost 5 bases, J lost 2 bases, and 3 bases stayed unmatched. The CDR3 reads CASSLTSGGAYEQYF. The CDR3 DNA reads TGTGCCAGCAGCCTAACTAGCGGGGGGGCCTACGAGCAGTACTTC. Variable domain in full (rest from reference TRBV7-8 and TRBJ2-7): GAGVSQSPRYKVAKRGQDVALRCDPISGHVSLFWYQQALGQGPEFLTYFQNEAQLDKSGLPSDRFFAERPEGSVSTLKIQRTQQEDSAVYLCASSLTSGGAYEQYFGPGTRLTVT.

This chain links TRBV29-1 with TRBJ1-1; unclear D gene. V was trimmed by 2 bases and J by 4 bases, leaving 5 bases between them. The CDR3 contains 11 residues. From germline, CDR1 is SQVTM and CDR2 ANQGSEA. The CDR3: CSVEPSTEAFF. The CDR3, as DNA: TGCAGCGTTGAACCTTCCACTGAAGCTTTCTTT.

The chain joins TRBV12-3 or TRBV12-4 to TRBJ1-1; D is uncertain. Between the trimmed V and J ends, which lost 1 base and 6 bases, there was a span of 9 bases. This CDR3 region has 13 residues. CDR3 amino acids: CASSLDLMAEAFF. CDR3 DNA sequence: TGTGCCAGCAGTTTAGACCTAATGGCTGAAGCTTTCTTT.

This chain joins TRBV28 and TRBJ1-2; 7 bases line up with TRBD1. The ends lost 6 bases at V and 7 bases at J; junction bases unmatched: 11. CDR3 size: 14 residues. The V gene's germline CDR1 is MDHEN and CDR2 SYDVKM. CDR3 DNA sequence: TGTGCCAGCAGAACCGACAGGGTGAAGGTTGGCTACACCTTC. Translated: CASRTDRVKVGYTF.

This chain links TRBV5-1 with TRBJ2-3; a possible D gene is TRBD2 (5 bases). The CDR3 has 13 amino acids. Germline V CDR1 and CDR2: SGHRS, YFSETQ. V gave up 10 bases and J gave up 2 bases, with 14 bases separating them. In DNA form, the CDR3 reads TGCGCCTTCGCCCGAGGGCCCACAGATACGCAGTATTTT. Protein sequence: CAFARGPTDTQYF. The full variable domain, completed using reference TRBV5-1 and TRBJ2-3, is KAGVTQTPRYLIKTRGQQVTLSCSPISGHRSVSWYQQTPGQGLQFLFEYFSETQRNKGNFPGRFSGRQFSNSRSEMNVSTLELGDSALYLCAFARGPTDTQYFGPGTRLTVL.

CDR3 loop: CASSPGTVEGETQYF. In nucleotides, the CDR3 is TGCGCCAGCAGCCCCGGGACAGTAGAAGGCGAGACCCAGTACTTC. V and J are TRBV4-1 and TRBJ2-5; 7 nucleotides agree with TRBD1. The V gene end was trimmed by 4 bases and the J gene end by 5 bases; junction bases not matched to a gene: 10. The CDR3 has 15 residues. The germline CDR1 and CDR2 sequences are MGHRA and YSYEKL.

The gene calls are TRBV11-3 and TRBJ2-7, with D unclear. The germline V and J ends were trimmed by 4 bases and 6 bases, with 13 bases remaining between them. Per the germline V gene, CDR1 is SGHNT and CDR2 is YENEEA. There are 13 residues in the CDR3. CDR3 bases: TGTGCCAGCAGCTCAAGAAGGCTCTCCGAGCAGTACTTC. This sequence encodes CASSSRRLSEQYF.

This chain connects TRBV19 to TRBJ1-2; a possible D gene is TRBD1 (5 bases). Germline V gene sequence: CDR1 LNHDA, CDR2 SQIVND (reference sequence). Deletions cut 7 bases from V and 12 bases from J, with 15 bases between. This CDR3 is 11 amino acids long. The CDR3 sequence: CASTRKGINTF. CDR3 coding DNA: TGTGCCAGTACTCGGAAGGGGATCAACACCTTC.

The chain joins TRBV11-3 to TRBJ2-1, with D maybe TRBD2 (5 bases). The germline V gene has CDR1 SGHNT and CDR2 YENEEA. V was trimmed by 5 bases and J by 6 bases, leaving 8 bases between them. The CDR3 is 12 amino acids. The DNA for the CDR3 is TGTGCCAGCAGCCCCGCGGGCAATGAGCAGTTCTTC. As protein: CASSPAGNEQFF.

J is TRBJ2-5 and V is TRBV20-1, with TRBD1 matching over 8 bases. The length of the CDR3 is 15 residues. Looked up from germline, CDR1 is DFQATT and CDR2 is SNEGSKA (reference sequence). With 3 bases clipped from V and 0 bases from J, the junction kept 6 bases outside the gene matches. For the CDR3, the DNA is TGCAGTGCTAGTGGACAGGGCGATTACCAAGAGACCCAGTACTTC. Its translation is CSASGQGDYQETQYF.

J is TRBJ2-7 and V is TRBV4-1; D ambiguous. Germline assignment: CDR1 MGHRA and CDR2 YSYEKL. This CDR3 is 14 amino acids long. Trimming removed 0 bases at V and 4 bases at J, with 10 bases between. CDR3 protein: CASSQDTSLYEQYF. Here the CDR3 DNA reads TGCGCCAGCAGCCAAGATACATCCCTTTACGAGCAGTACTTC.

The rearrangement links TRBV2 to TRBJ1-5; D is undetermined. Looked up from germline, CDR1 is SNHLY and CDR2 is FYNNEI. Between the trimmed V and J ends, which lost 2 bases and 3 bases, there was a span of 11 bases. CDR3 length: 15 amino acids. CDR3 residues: CASSEKGGFNQPQHF. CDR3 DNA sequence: TGTGCCAGCAGTGAAAAAGGAGGATTCAATCAGCCCCAGCATTTT.